The clone carrying this TCR beta chain has just one count. This record comes from a study of technical replicates of blood from several donors. This CDR3 is 16 amino acids long. Germline V gene sequence: CDR1 MGHRA, CDR2 YSYEKL. The V segment lost 0 bases and the J segment 9 bases; nucleotides outside the gene matches: 10. Using immunoSEQ multiplex PCR, the repertoire was profiled, and TCRdb retains in-frame clones only, with some absent. The data show about 14,000 clones, 80% to 85% seen once. This receptor was obtained from a human donor in good health. The sequencing sample was made of PBMCs. This rearrangement joins TRBV4-1 to TRBJ2-3; 9 nucleotides line up with TRBD1. As DNA, the CDR3 is TGCGCCAGCAGCCAAGAGTCGGGACAGGGCCAGGGGACGCAGTATTTT. Its protein is CASSQESGQGQGTQYF.